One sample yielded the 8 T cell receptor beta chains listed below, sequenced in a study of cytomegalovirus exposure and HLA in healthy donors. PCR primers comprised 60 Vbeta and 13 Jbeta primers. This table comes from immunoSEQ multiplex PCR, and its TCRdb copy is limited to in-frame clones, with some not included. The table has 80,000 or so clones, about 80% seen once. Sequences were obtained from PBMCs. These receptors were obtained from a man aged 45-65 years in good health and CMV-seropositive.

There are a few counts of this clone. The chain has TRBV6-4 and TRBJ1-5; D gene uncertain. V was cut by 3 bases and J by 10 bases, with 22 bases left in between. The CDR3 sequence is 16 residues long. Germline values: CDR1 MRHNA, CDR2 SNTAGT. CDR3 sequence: CASSEIKGEVKRPQHF. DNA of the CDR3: TGTGCCAGCAGTGAAATAAAGGGAGAAGTCAAGCGTCCCCAGCATTTT.

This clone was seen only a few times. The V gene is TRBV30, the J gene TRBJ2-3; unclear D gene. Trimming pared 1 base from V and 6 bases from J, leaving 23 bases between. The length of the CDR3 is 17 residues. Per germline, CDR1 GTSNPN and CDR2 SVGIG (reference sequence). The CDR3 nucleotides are TGTGCCTGGAGTGGCCGCCGTGTGGAGCTGGGTACGGATACGCAGTATTTT. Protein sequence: CAWSGRRVELGTDTQYF.

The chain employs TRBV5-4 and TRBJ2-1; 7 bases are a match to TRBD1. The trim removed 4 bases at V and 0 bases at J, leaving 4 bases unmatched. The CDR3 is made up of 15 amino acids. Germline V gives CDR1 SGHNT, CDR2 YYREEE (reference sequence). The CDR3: CASSMTGSSYNEQFF. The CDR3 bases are TGTGCCAGCAGCATGACAGGGAGCTCCTACAATGAGCAGTTCTTC.

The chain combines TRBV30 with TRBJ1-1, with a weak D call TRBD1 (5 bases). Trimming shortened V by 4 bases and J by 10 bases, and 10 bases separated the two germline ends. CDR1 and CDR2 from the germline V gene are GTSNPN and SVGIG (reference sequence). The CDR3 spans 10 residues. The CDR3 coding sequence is TGTGCCTGGACGATGGGGCGAGCTTTCTTT. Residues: CAWTMGRAFF.

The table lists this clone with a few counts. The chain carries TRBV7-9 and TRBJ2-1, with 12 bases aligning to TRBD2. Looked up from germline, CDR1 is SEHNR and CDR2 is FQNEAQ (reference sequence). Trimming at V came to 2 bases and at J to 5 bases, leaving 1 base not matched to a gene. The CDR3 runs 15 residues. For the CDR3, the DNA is TGTGCCAGCAGCTTAAGACTAGCGGGAGACAATGAGCAGTTCTTC. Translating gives CASSLRLAGDNEQFF.

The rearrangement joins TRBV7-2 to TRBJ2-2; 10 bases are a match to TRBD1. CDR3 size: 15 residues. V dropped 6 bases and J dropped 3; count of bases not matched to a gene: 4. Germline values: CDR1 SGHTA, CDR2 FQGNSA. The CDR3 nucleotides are TGTGCCAGCAGACCGGGACAGGGGTACACCGGGGAGCTGTTTTTT. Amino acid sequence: CASRPGQGYTGELFF.

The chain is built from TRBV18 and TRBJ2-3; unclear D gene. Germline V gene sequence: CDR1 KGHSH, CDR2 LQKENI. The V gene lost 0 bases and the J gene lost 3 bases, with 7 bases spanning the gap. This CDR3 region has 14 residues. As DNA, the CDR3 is TGTGCCAGCTCACCACCAATTCAGACAGATACGCAGTATTTT. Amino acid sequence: CASSPPIQTDTQYF.

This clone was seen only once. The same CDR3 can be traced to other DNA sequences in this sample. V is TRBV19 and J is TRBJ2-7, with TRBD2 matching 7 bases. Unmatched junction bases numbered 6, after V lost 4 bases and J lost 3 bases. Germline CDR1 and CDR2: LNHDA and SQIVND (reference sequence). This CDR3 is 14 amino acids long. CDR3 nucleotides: TGTGCCAGTAGTACGCGGGGAGGGAACTACGAGCAGTACTTC. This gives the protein CASSTRGGNYEQYF.